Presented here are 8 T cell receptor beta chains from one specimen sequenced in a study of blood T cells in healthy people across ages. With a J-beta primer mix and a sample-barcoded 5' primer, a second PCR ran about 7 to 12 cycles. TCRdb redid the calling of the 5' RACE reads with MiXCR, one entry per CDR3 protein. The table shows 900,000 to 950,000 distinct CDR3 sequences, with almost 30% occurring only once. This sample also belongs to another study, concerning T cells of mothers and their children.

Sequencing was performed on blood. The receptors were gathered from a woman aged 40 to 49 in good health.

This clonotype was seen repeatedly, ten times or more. CDR3 DNA: TGTGCCAGCAGTCTATTTGGACAGGCGACATATGGCTACACCTTC. Translation: CASSLFGQATYGYTF. The chain has TRBV6-5 and TRBJ1-2; 7 bases align to TRBD1. CDR1 is MNHEY and CDR2 is SVGAGI in the germline V gene. The ends lost 5 bases at V and 5 bases at J; junction bases unmatched: 11. The CDR3 extends over 15 amino acids.

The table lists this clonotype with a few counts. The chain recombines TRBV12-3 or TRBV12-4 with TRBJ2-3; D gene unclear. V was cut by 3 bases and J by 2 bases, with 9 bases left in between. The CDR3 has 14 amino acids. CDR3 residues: CASSFRLDTDTQYF. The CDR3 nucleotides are TGTGCCAGCAGTTTTAGGTTGGACACAGATACGCAGTATTTT.

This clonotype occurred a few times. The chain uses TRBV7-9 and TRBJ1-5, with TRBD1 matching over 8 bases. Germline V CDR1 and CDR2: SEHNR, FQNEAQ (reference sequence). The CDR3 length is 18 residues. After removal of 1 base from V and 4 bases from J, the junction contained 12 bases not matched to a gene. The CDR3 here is CASSLESRAGGTNQPQHF. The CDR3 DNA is TGTGCCAGCAGCTTAGAGTCTAGGGCAGGGGGCACTAATCAGCCCCAGCATTTT.

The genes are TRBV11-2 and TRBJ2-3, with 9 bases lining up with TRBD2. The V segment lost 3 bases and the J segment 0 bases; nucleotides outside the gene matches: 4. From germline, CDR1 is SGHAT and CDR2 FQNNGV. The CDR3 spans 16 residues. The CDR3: CASSFLSGGSTDTQYF. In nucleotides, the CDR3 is TGTGCCAGCAGCTTCCTTAGCGGGGGCAGCACAGATACGCAGTATTTT.

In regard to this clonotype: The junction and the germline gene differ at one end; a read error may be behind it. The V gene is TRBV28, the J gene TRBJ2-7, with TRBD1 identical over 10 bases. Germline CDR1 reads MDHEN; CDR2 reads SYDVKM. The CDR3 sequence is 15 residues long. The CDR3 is CTSSLTGGLSYEQYF. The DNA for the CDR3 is TGTACCAGCAGTTTGACAGGGGGCCTTTCCTACGAGCAGTACTTC.

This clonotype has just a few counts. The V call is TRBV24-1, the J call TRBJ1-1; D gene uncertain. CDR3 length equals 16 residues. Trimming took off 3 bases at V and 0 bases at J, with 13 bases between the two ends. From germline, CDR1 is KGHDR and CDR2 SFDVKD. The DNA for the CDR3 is TGTGCCACCAGTGATCCTGAGAGGGATATGAACACTGAAGCTTTCTTT. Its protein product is CATSDPERDMNTEAFF.

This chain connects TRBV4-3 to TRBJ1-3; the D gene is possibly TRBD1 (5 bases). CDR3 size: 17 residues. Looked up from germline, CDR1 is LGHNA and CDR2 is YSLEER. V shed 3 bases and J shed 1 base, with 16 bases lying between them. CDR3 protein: CASSQGGRQSSGNTIYF. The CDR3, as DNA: TGCGCCAGCAGCCAGGGGGGGAGGCAAAGTTCTGGAAACACCATATATTTT.

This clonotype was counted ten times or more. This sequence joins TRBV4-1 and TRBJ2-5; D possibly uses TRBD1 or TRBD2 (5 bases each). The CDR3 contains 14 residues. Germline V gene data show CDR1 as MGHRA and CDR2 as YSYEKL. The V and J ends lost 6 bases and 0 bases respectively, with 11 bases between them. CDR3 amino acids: CASSPGTDQETQYF. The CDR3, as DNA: TGCGCCAGCAGTCCCGGGACGGACCAAGAGACCCAGTACTTC.